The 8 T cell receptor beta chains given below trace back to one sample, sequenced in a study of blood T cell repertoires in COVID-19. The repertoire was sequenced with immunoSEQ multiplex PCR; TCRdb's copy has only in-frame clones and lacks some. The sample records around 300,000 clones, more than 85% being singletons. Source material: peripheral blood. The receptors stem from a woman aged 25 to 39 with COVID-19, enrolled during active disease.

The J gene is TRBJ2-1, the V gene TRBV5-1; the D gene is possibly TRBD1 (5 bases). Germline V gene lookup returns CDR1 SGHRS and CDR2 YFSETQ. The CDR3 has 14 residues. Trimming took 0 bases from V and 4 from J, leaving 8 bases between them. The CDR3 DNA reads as TGCGCCAGCAGCTTGGGACAGTCTTACAATGAGCAGTTCTTC. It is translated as CASSLGQSYNEQFF. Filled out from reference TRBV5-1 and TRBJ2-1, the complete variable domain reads KAGVTQTPRYLIKTRGQQVTLSCSPISGHRSVSWYQQTPGQGLQFLFEYFSETQRNKGNFPGRFSGRQFSNSRSEMNVSTLELGDSALYLCASSLGQSYNEQFFGPGTRLTVL.

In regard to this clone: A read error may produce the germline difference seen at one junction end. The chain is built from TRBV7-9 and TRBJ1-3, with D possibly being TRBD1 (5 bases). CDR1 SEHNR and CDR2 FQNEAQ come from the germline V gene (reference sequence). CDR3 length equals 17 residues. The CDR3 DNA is TGTGCCAGCAGCTTAACCTCCGGGGGGGACTCTGAAAACACCATATATTTT. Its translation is CASSLTSGGDSENTIYF.

CDR3 loop: CASSPGWMNTEAFF. The CDR3 bases are TGCGCCAGCAGCCCCGGGTGGATGAACACTGAAGCTTTCTTT. The chain carries TRBV5-1 and TRBJ1-1; D gene unclear. Germline V gene lookup returns CDR1 SGHRS and CDR2 YFSETQ. The CDR3 loop spans 14 amino acids. The V end was cut by 4 bases, the J end by 0 bases, with 10 bases between.

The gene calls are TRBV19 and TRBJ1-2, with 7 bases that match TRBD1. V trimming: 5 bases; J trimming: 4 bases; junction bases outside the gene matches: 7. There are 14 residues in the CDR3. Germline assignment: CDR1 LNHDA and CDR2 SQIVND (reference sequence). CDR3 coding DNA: TGTGCCAGTAGTGGGACAGCAACCCCCTATGGCTACACCTTC. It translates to CASSGTATPYGYTF.

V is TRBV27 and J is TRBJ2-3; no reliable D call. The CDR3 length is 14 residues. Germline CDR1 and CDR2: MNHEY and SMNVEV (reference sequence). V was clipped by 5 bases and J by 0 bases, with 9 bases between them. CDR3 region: CASSPRVSTDTQYF. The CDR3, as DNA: TGTGCCAGCAGTCCCCGGGTTAGCACAGATACGCAGTATTTT.

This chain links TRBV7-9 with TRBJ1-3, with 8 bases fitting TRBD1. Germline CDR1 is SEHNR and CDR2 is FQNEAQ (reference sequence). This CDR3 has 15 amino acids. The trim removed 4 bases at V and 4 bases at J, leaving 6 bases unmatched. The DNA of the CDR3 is TGTGCCAGCAGCTCCACAGGGGGGCTGGGAAACACCATATATTTT. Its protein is CASSSTGGLGNTIYF.

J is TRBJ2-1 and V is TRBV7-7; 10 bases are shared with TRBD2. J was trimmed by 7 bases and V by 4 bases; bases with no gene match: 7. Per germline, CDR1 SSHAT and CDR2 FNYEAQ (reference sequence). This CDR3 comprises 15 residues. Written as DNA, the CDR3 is TGTGCCAGCAGCTCCGGGACTAGCGTCGGAAATGAGCAGTTCTTC. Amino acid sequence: CASSSGTSVGNEQFF.

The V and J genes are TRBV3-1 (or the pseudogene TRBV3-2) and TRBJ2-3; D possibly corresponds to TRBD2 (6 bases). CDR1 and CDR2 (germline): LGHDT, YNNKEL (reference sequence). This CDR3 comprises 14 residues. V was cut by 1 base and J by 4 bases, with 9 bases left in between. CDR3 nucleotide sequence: TGTGCCAGCAGCCAAGGGGACTTATCAGATACGCAGTATTTT. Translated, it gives CASSQGDLSDTQYF.